This entry describes one TCR beta chain. The study ran its PCR with 60 Vbeta and 13 Jbeta primers. Data came from immunoSEQ multiplex PCR; TCRdb stores just in-frame clones and leaves some out. The repertoire consists of around 99,000 clones, with more than 60% occurring once and the leading ten covering approximately 7.4%. The V end was cut by 2 bases, the J end by 5 bases, with 9 bases between. The CDR3 runs to 13 residues. Germline V CDR1 and CDR2: GTSNPN, SVGIG (reference sequence). Healthy bone marrow donors made up the cohort. These data originate in a study of cytomegalovirus exposure and HLA in healthy donors.

The V call is TRBV30, the J call TRBJ1-4; D is perhaps TRBD1 (6 bases). Material for sequencing was PBMCs. The receptor was derived from a man in his fifties in good health and CMV-seropositive. Written as DNA, the CDR3 is TGTGCCTGGAGTAAGGGGGGGAATGAAAAACTGTTTTTT. Amino acids: CAWSKGGNEKLFF.